This TCR beta chain came from a study of CD8 T cells in Susac syndrome. This clonotype has just one count. With random hexamers, reverse transcription was performed on about 0.5 to 1 ug of RNA. TCRdb processed the immunoSEQ multiplex PCR reads anew with MiXCR; each CDR3 protein has one entry. The sample carries tens of thousands of distinct CDR3 sequences, 90% to 97% recorded once. Sequencing targeted TCR beta in blood CD8+ and CD4+ T cells. The J segment lost 8 bases and the V segment lost 0 bases, leaving 5 bases of the junction unmatched. Germline lookup yields CDR1 SGHRS and CDR2 YFSETQ. The CDR3 runs 15 residues.

The clonotype comes from a human donor with Susac syndrome. The sequenced sample consisted of CD8+ T cells from PBMCs. The chain links TRBV5-1 to TRBJ1-4, with 9 bases matching TRBD1. The CDR3 region is CASSLGGQGREKLFF. The CDR3 DNA is TGCGCCAGCAGCTTGGGAGGACAGGGGCGGGAAAAACTGTTTTTT.